This T cell receptor (beta chain) emerged from a study of blood T cell repertoires in COVID-19. Whole-study context: From T cells, B-cell-depleted T cells, or PBMCs came the material, which was cDNA or gDNA.

All enrollees were about 18 to 100 years old and from about 25 US areas. Participants reported their clinical history, and cohort assignment relied on those reports. As processed by the authors: Cell counts per sample came from amplifying reference gene primers. Profiled with immunoSEQ multiplex PCR; TCRdb holds only in-frame clones, not every one. The D gene and trimming were derived from the DNA, and the V and J assignments and clone size from that table. In the table there are roughly 260,000 clones, around 90% of which are singletons. The CDR3 is 16 residues long. CDR1 MDHEN and CDR2 SYDVKM come from the germline V gene. The V and J ends lost 5 bases and 2 bases, in that order; junction bases with no gene match: 8.

Sequencing was carried out using PBMCs or T cells enriched from blood (not recorded which). V and J are TRBV28 and TRBJ2-3, with 9 bases fitting TRBD1. The TCR sequence derives from a woman in her thirties with acute COVID-19. CDR3 nucleotides: TGTGCCAGCAGTCATACAGGGGGCGTTTTCACAGATACGCAGTATTTT. Translating gives CASSHTGGVFTDTQYF.